Listed below are T cell receptor beta chains from one sample, sequenced in a study of cytomegalovirus exposure and HLA in healthy donors. Repertoires were generated with immunoSEQ multiplex PCR, while TCRdb's copy carries only in-frame clones and drops some. The sample data list 150,000 to 200,000 clones. The material sequenced was PBMCs. Receptor source: a woman aged 60 to 75 in good health and CMV-seronegative. CDR3s include the opening cysteine and the closing phenylalanine or tryptophan. A D gene is named only where the DNA matches it firmly.

CDR3aa: CASSREPYSNQPQHF
d_gene: .
j_gene: TRBJ1-5
v_gene: TRBV7-2

CDR3aa: CASSQLRGEQYF
d_gene: .
j_gene: TRBJ2-7
v_gene: TRBV4-2

CDR3aa: CASSPRGLNTGELFF
d_gene: .
j_gene: TRBJ2-2
v_gene: TRBV9

CDR3aa: CASSSLLAPRIHEQYF
d_gene: .
j_gene: TRBJ2-7
v_gene: TRBV7-3

CDR3aa: CASSLTGDTEAFF
d_gene: TRBD1
j_gene: TRBJ1-1
v_gene: TRBV7-2

CDR3aa: CASSLFGMAGYGYTF
d_gene: .
j_gene: TRBJ1-2
v_gene: TRBV5-1

CDR3aa: CASSSTGTYGYTF
d_gene: .
j_gene: TRBJ1-2
v_gene: TRBV6-5

CDR3aa: CASSPPGGVNTEAFF
d_gene: .
j_gene: TRBJ1-1
v_gene: TRBV7-9

CDR3aa: CASSFPDSSPSTDTQYF
d_gene: .
j_gene: TRBJ2-3
v_gene: TRBV11-2

CDR3aa: CASSEGPDQPQHF
d_gene: .
j_gene: TRBJ1-5
v_gene: TRBV2

CDR3aa: CASSLKAGGNQPQHF
d_gene: .
j_gene: TRBJ1-5
v_gene: TRBV7-2

CDR3aa: CASSLRLRVQGGYTF
d_gene: .
j_gene: TRBJ1-2
v_gene: TRBV7-8

CDR3aa: CASSEGGGYTF
d_gene: .
j_gene: TRBJ1-2
v_gene: TRBV9

CDR3aa: CASSTGQGGGNEQFF
d_gene: TRBD1
j_gene: TRBJ2-1
v_gene: TRBV5-4

CDR3aa: CASSSPGQEAYEQYF
d_gene: TRBD1
j_gene: TRBJ2-7
v_gene: TRBV5-4

CDR3aa: CAITPGQGETQYF
d_gene: TRBD1
j_gene: TRBJ2-5
v_gene: TRBV10-3

CDR3aa: CASSELGIFYEQYF
d_gene: .
j_gene: TRBJ2-7
v_gene: TRBV6-1

CDR3aa: CASSQVNRGEQYF
d_gene: .
j_gene: TRBJ2-7
v_gene: TRBV4-2

CDR3aa: CASRAPGSTGGTGELFF
d_gene: TRBD1
j_gene: TRBJ2-2
v_gene: TRBV5-1

CDR3aa: CATSRYTGGTRVNEQFF
d_gene: TRBD2
j_gene: TRBJ2-1
v_gene: TRBV15

CDR3aa: CAWSRGEGLGSNF
d_gene: .
j_gene: TRBJ2-5
v_gene: TRBV30

CDR3aa: CASSPGDRVNEQYF
d_gene: TRBD1
j_gene: TRBJ2-7
v_gene: TRBV11-3

CDR3aa: CSVGNWEGTGELFF
d_gene: TRBD2
j_gene: TRBJ2-2
v_gene: TRBV29-1

CDR3aa: CASSRTGSTEAFF
d_gene: TRBD1
j_gene: TRBJ1-1
v_gene: TRBV5-6

CDR3aa: CASSVWTSRSNEQFF
d_gene: TRBD2
j_gene: TRBJ2-1
v_gene: TRBV7-9

CDR3aa: CASSVAPGQVGETQYF
d_gene: TRBD1
j_gene: TRBJ2-5
v_gene: TRBV9

CDR3aa: CASRAGGTGELFF
d_gene: .
j_gene: TRBJ2-2
v_gene: TRBV11-3

CDR3aa: CASSSDSYEQYF
d_gene: .
j_gene: TRBJ2-7
v_gene: TRBV5-1

CDR3aa: CAWSVARSNTF
d_gene: .
j_gene: TRBJ1-2
v_gene: TRBV30

CDR3aa: CASSYPVGVMDGYTF
d_gene: .
j_gene: TRBJ1-2
v_gene: TRBV6-5